The 4 T cell receptor beta chains below were found in one sample sequenced in a study of read filtering for tumor transcriptome and immune sequencing. Molecular barcoded adaptors covering alpha/delta and beta/gamma chains were used on approximately 400 ng RNA. One entry per CDR3 protein, called by TCRdb with MiXCR from the reads. Of 90,000 to 95,000 distinct CDR3 sequences detected, roughly 21% appear once; the ten largest clones hold around 10%. Sequencing input: a population of CD138-negative cells sorted from bone marrow. These TCRs come from a donor at least 40 years old with multiple myeloma.

A remark on this clonotype: This may be a read error: a much more frequent sequence differs by one nucleotide. In this CDR3 the conserved last residue, phenylalanine or tryptophan, is missing, so a read error is likely. This sequence joins TRBV28 and TRBJ2-3; 7 bases are a match to TRBD2. V trimming: 7 bases; J trimming: 6 bases; junction bases outside the gene matches: 10. Germline CDR1 is MDHEN and CDR2 is SYDVKM. The CDR3 sequence is 14 residues long. CDR3 residues: CASTPSGRGDTQYL. CDR3 DNA: TGTGCCAGCACCCCTAGCGGAAGAGGGGATACGCAGTATTTA.

Regarding this clonotype: Just one base apart from a much larger clone, this may be a read error. This chain's CDR3 is CASSSLTGLNEKLFF. CDR3 sequence (DNA): TGTGCCAGCAGCTCCCTGACAGGGTTAAATGAAAAACTGTTTTTT. The V and J genes are TRBV7-8 and TRBJ1-4, with TRBD1 matching over 7 bases. The CDR3 is made up of 15 amino acids. Germline V lookup: CDR1 SGHVS, CDR2 FQNEAQ. V gave up 4 bases and J gave up 5 bases; unmatched junction bases: 7.

This clonotype was counted many times. The rearrangement joins TRBV25-1 to TRBJ2-5, with TRBD2 identical over 8 bases. The V and J ends lost 9 bases and 0 bases, in that order; junction bases with no gene match: 9. This CDR3 comprises 15 residues. In germline, CDR1 is MGHDK, CDR2 SYGVNS. The CDR3 DNA follows: TGTGCCAGTAACGAACCAGCGGGGGACCAAGAGACCCAGTACTTC. This encodes CASNEPAGDQETQYF.

This clonotype occurred a few times. The chain uses TRBV9 and TRBJ2-1, with 9 bases fitting TRBD2. J lost 5 bases, V lost 0 bases, and 3 bases had no gene match. Per the germline V gene, CDR1 is SGDLS and CDR2 is YYNGEE. CDR3 size: 15 residues. The CDR3 coding sequence is TGTGCCAGCAGCGTAGGTGCTAGCGGGAACAATGAGCAGTTCTTC. Its translation: CASSVGASGNNEQFF.